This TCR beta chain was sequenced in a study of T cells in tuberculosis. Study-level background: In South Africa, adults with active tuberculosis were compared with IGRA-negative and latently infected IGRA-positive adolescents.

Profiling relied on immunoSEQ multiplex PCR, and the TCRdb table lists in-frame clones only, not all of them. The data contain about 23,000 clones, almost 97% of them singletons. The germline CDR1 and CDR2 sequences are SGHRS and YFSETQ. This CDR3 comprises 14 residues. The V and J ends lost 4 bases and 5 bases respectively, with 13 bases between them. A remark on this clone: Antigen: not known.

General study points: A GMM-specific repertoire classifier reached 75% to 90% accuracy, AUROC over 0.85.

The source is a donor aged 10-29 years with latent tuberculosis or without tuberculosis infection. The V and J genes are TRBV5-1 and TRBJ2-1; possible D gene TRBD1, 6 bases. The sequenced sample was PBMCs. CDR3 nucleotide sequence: TGCGCCAGCAGCGCCTACAGGGAAGACAATGAGCAGTTCTTC. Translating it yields CASSAYREDNEQFF.